The T cell receptor beta chain described here comes from a study of tumor-infiltrating lymphocytes in primary liver carcinoma. CDR1 is MNHNS, CDR2 SASEGT, per germline. The junction had 13 bases not matched to a gene; V was cut back by 5 bases and J by 3 bases. The CDR3 spans 17 residues. cDNA specific to TCR beta was made from 500 ng of total RNA, with a constant-region primer employed for priming. TCR beta libraries came from three nested multiplex PCR rounds using slightly modified ARM-PCR. TRBV1-TRBV30 forward and Cbeta reverse primers drove the first two roughly 9-cycle rounds. MiXCR was run by TCRdb on the multiplex PCR reads, yielding one entry per CDR3 protein. The profile shows approximately 73,000 distinct CDR3 sequences, roughly two thirds of them singletons. Both RNA and DNA were isolated together from around 20-30 mg of bulk tissue that had not been sorted.

Sequenced input: liver tumor tissue from sampling region 4. Subset reported: tumor region T4, right-lateral pole. This receptor was obtained from a woman in her sixties with primary liver carcinoma and hepatitis B virus infection. The chain couples TRBV6-1 to TRBJ1-5; 7 positions agree with TRBD1. CDR3 sequence reads: CASSLIDATGHNQPQHF. Written as DNA, the CDR3 is TGTGCCAGCAGTCTTATTGATGCGACAGGGCACAATCAGCCCCAGCATTTT.